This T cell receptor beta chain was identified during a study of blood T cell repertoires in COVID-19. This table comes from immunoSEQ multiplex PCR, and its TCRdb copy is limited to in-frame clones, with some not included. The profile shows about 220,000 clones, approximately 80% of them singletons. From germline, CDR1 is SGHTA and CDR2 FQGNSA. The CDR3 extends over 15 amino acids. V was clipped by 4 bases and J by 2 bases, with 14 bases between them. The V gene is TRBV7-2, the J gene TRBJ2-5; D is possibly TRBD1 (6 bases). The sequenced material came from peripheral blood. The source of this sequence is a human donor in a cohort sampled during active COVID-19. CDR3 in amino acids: CASSSDRQTQETQYF. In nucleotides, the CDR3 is TGTGCCAGCAGCTCGGACAGACAGACACAAGAGACCCAGTACTTC.